The next 24 T cell receptor beta chains were all read from a single sample in a study of beta chain features in type 1 diabetes. Broader study findings: Type 1 diabetes patients had TCRB CDR3s that were shorter (moderately but significantly so) in all four CD4+ subsets.

Antigens for these TCRs are unknown. Sequenced material consisted of expressed TCRB transcripts (all of the isolated RNA was reverse transcribed). Data came from immunoSEQ multiplex PCR; TCRdb stores just in-frame clones and leaves some out. The table includes 300,000 or so clones, roughly 13% detected once. Sequenced: naive CD4+ T cells from blood. These receptors were taken from a woman aged 18 to 35 with type 1 diabetes.

The rearrangement uses TRBV6-5 and TRBJ1-4; D ambiguous. CDR3 size: 16 residues. V was trimmed by 0 bases and J by 4 bases, leaving 12 bases between them. The germline V gene has CDR1 MNHEY and CDR2 SVGAGI. The CDR3 sequence: CASSYSPMADNEKLFF. Written as DNA, the CDR3 is TGTGCCAGCAGTTACTCTCCGATGGCCGATAATGAAAAACTGTTTTTT.

The chain carries TRBV7-2 and TRBJ2-5; 10 bases align to TRBD1. Trimming at V came to 5 bases and at J to 5 bases, leaving 8 bases not matched to a gene. The length of the CDR3 is 15 residues. Germline-derived CDR1 and CDR2 are SGHTA and FQGNSA. The CDR3 region is CASSPRDRGRETQYF. The CDR3 DNA sequence: TGTGCCAGCAGCCCAAGGGACAGGGGCAGGGAGACCCAGTACTTC.

About this clone itself: Compared with germline, one end of the junction differs, possibly owing to a read error. The chain carries TRBV5-4 and TRBJ1-1, with 7 bases identical to TRBD1. Germline V gives CDR1 SGHNT, CDR2 YYREEE (reference sequence). This CDR3 is built from 14 residues. The CDR3 loop reads CASSRIQGRDEAFF. The CDR3 nucleotides are TGCGCCAGCAGCCGCATACAGGGGAGAGATGAAGCTTTCTTT.

This clone has just a few counts. This sequence joins TRBV7-9 and TRBJ1-1; TRBD1 is a possible D gene (5 bases). This CDR3 is built from 14 residues. V shed 4 bases and J shed 5 bases, with 14 bases lying between them. Germline V gives CDR1 SEHNR, CDR2 FQNEAQ (reference sequence). DNA of the CDR3: TGTGCCAGCAGCTCAGCGGCAGGGTCGACTGAAGCTTTCTTT. It translates to CASSSAAGSTEAFF.

This clone was seen a handful of times. The chain recombines TRBV11-1 with TRBJ2-5; tentative D call: TRBD1 (5 bases). The CDR3 is 14 amino acids. V was cut by 1 base and J by 3 bases, with 9 bases left in between. Germline CDR1 reads SGHAT; CDR2 reads FQDESV (reference sequence). The CDR3 DNA reads as TGTGCCAGCAGCTTAGTCGTACAGGAAGAGACCCAGTACTTC. Protein product: CASSLVVQEETQYF.

The rearrangement links TRBV10-3 to TRBJ1-2; 7 bases align to TRBD1. V was clipped by 4 bases and J by 0 bases; unmatched bases: 8. Germline loops: CDR1 ENHRY, CDR2 SYGVKD. CDR3 size: 16 residues. The CDR3 loop is CAISGSGTETNYGYTF. CDR3 bases: TGTGCCATCAGTGGATCCGGGACAGAGACTAACTATGGCTACACCTTC.

This chain uses TRBV5-1 with TRBJ1-2; 8 bases fit TRBD1. Germline V gene data show CDR1 as SGHRS and CDR2 as YFSETQ. The CDR3 length is 14 residues. The V gene end was trimmed by 3 bases and the J gene end by 4 bases; junction bases not matched to a gene: 5. DNA of the CDR3: TGCGCCAGCAGCTACGGACAGGGACTCTATGGCTACACCTTC. Its translation: CASSYGQGLYGYTF.

This clone was found a few times. The gene calls are TRBV6-6 and TRBJ2-5, with D uncertain. Between the trimmed V and J ends, which lost 2 bases and 5 bases, there was a span of 12 bases. CDR1 MNHNY and CDR2 SVGAGI come from the germline V gene (reference sequence). The CDR3 covers 14 residues. The CDR3 DNA follows: TGTGCCAGCAGTTACGCCAGACTTGTGGAGACCCAGTACTTC. This encodes CASSYARLVETQYF.

The rearrangement links TRBV9 to TRBJ2-7; no firm D call. This CDR3 has 13 residues. Germline assignment: CDR1 SGDLS and CDR2 YYNGEE. V shed 0 bases and J shed 6 bases, with 10 bases lying between them. CDR3 nucleotides: TGTGCCAGCAGCGTAGAACCGACTGGCGAGCAGTACGTC. It encodes CASSVEPTGEQYV.

This chain links TRBV7-9 with TRBJ2-2; 13 bases line up with TRBD2. CDR1 is SEHNR and CDR2 is FQNEAQ in the germline V gene (reference sequence). This CDR3 comprises 16 residues. The junction had 3 bases not matched to a gene; V was cut back by 6 bases and J by 2 bases. In nucleotides, the CDR3 is TGTGCCAGCAGTCAGGGACTAGCGGGAAACACCGGGGAGCTGTTTTTT. Amino acid sequence: CASSQGLAGNTGELFF.

The chain combines TRBV11-3 with TRBJ1-2; D is undetermined. Trimming took off 3 bases at V and 9 bases at J, with 8 bases between the two ends. The CDR3 runs to 11 residues. CDR1 and CDR2 from the germline V gene are SGHNT and YENEEA. The chain's CDR3 is CASSFSGSYTF. The CDR3 coding sequence is TGTGCCAGCAGCTTCTCCGGGAGCTACACCTTC.

There are a few counts of this clone. The V and J genes are TRBV4-2 and TRBJ2-1, with 9 bases lining up with TRBD2. This CDR3 contains 15 residues. V trimming: 5 bases; J trimming: 2 bases; junction bases outside the gene matches: 4. Germline CDR1 reads LGHNA; CDR2 reads YNFKEQ. DNA for the CDR3: TGTGCCAGCAGCTACTCTAGCGGGACCTACAATGAGCAGTTCTTC. This sequence encodes CASSYSSGTYNEQFF.

This clone was counted only a few times. This chain joins TRBV7-2 and TRBJ2-7; 9 bases match TRBD1. This CDR3 region has 13 residues. CDR1 SGHTA and CDR2 FQGNSA come from the germline V gene. J was trimmed by 7 bases and V by 5 bases; bases with no gene match: 6. CDR3 DNA sequence: TGTGCCAGCAGCCAGGACAGGGGTAGGGAGCAGTACGTC. Its translation: CASSQDRGREQYV.

The rearrangement links TRBV9 to TRBJ2-1; TRBD2 agrees at 14 bases. Germline V lookup: CDR1 SGDLS, CDR2 YYNGEE. The CDR3 consists of 14 residues. J gave up 15 bases and V 0 bases, and 5 bases lay outside the gene matches. The CDR3 DNA follows: TGTGCCAGCAGCGTAGTGGAGACTAGCGGGAGGGTGTTCTTC. Translation gives CASSVVETSGRVFF.

A few counts support this clone. The chain recombines TRBV4-3 with TRBJ2-6; D may be TRBD1 (6 bases). Germline V gives CDR1 LGHNA, CDR2 YSLEER. The CDR3 extends over 21 amino acids. The V end was cut by 0 bases, the J end by 1 base, with 22 bases between. The CDR3 bases are TGCGCCAGCAGCCAAGATTTGGGACAAGACTATTTCGGTTCTGGGGCCAACGTCCTGACTTTC. It yields the protein CASSQDLGQDYFGSGANVLTF.

This chain connects TRBV16 to TRBJ1-1; D unresolved. The CDR3 length is 12 residues. CDR1 KGHSY and CDR2 FQNENV come from the germline V gene. Between the trimmed V and J ends, which lost 0 bases and 8 bases, there was a span of 7 bases. CDR3 sequence (DNA): TGTGCCAGCAGCCAATCGGCCAGGGAAGCTTTCTTT. This encodes CASSQSAREAFF.

The V and J genes are TRBV19 and TRBJ2-1; D is uncertain. CDR3 length: 13 residues. V lost 10 bases to trimming and J lost 7 bases, with 17 bases between them. The germline CDR1 and CDR2 sequences are LNHDA and SQIVND (reference sequence). The CDR3 reads CATLGPFGNEQFF. The CDR3 DNA sequence: TGTGCCACCCTCGGCCCCTTCGGGAATGAGCAGTTCTTC.

This clone occurred a few times. The V and J genes are TRBV7-8 and TRBJ1-1; no clear D. With 2 bases removed from V and 6 bases from J, the gap between germline ends came to 16 bases. The CDR3 sequence is 15 residues long. Germline values: CDR1 SGHVS, CDR2 FQNEAQ. The DNA of the CDR3 is TGTGCCAGCAGCTTATATCTCCCTCAGCGCGCTGAAGCTTTCTTT. Translating it yields CASSLYLPQRAEAFF. Variable domain in full (rest from reference TRBV7-8 and TRBJ1-1): GAGVSQSPRYKVAKRGQDVALRCDPISGHVSLFWYQQALGQGPEFLTYFQNEAQLDKSGLPSDRFFAERPEGSVSTLKIQRTQQEDSAVYLCASSLYLPQRAEAFFGQGTRLTVV.

The gene calls are TRBV18 and TRBJ2-7; TRBD1 might be the D (6 bases). Germline V gene sequence: CDR1 KGHSH, CDR2 LQKENI. This CDR3 contains 14 residues. V dropped 2 bases and J dropped 2 bases, with 10 bases sitting between them. The CDR3 spells CASSPLGGTYEQYF. CDR3 DNA sequence: TGTGCCAGCTCACCATTAGGGGGAACCTACGAGCAGTACTTC.

This clone turned up a few times. The CDR3 region is CASTDQGQPQHF. The CDR3 DNA reads as TGTGCCAGCACCGACCAGGGGCAGCCCCAGCATTTT. The chain couples TRBV28 to TRBJ1-5, with D maybe TRBD1 (6 bases). V lost 7 bases, J lost 7 bases, and 11 bases lay in between. There are 12 residues in the CDR3. In germline, CDR1 is MDHEN, CDR2 SYDVKM.

This clone was seen more than once but under ten times. The chain has TRBV10-1 and TRBJ2-3; D is possibly TRBD1 (6 bases). V lost 0 bases and J 2 bases, leaving 9 bases between the germline ends. The CDR3 consists of 15 residues. Germline-derived CDR1 and CDR2 are WNHNN and SYGVQD (reference sequence). The chain's CDR3 is CASSESTGFTDTQYF. CDR3 DNA sequence: TGCGCCAGCAGTGAGTCGACAGGCTTCACAGATACGCAGTATTTT.

The chain employs TRBV18 and TRBJ1-2; no clear D gene. V was shortened by 3 bases and J by 5 bases, with 10 bases between the two germline ends. The CDR3 has 13 residues. Germline loops: CDR1 KGHSH, CDR2 LQKENI. This chain's CDR3 is CASSPSTDYGYTF. CDR3 nucleotide sequence: TGTGCCAGCTCACCTAGTACAGATTATGGCTACACCTTC.

This clone was observed a handful of times. The chain uses TRBV7-2 and TRBJ2-2; tentatively, D is TRBD1 (6 bases). V lost 7 bases and J lost 4, with 10 bases in between. CDR1 SGHTA and CDR2 FQGNSA come from the germline V gene. The CDR3 is 13 residues long. The CDR3 region is CASNQGSTGELFF. The CDR3 DNA follows: TGTGCCAGCAACCAGGGGAGCACCGGGGAGCTGTTTTTT.

This clone was detected only a few times. The J gene is TRBJ2-3, the V gene TRBV7-9; D is perhaps TRBD1 (6 bases). Trimming took off 3 bases at V and 2 bases at J, with 9 bases between the two ends. Germline-derived CDR1 and CDR2 are SEHNR and FQNEAQ (reference sequence). CDR3 length equals 14 residues. The CDR3 here is CASSFGQYTDTQYF. DNA for the CDR3: TGTGCCAGCAGCTTCGGACAGTACACAGATACGCAGTATTTT.